The T cell receptor beta chain described here comes from a study of T cell repertoires in cytomegalovirus infection (dated by TCRdb to the late 2010s). Describing the broader study: The peptide stimulations were aimed at well-studied HLA-B-restricted epitopes as well as recently identified HLA-C-restricted CMV epitopes, whose presentation resists viral immunomodulation. Because public TCR beta signatures pointed to carriage of CMV infection together with the matching HLA type, the HLA type of each donor mattered for the analysis.

General conclusions and limits of the study: In the ex vivo response, HLA-C-restricted CMV-specific TCR beta clonotypes were dominant, and in two of eight donors the single most frequent clonotype came from this HLA-C-restricted group. Carriers of CMV infection plus the relevant HLA type were discriminated by the cumulative frequency of public TCR beta family members in the study cohort and in an independent 352-donor cohort.

The treatment or condition label of this sample denotes: in vitro stimulation with specific CMV peptide epitopes to enrich CMV-specific T cells. Reads for this sample came from an Illumina HiSeq 1500. The raw public data were reprocessed by TCRdb itself: fastp quality trimming at Q25, MiXCR clonotype calling, in-frame beta chains only. Each CDR3 protein gets just one entry, which takes the most common genes and DNA from the rows behind it. The sample contains around 900,000 distinct CDR3 sequences, 31% of them found a single time. Of the sample, more than 13% is held by the ten largest clones. In regard to this clonotype: Which antigen it targets is not known. Base quality data are lacking; no much larger clone is found one base away.

The CDR3 holds 15 amino acids from the cysteine to the phenylalanine. The sequence is cut down to CDR3 DNA, 45 bases in frame from base 1. The junction carries 18 bases between V and J, which are trimmed by 2 bases and 7 bases respectively. The germline V gene (reference sequence) gives CDR1 as DFQATT and CDR2 as SNEGSKA. The sequence is built from TRBV20-1 and TRBJ2-1, with the D call perhaps TRBD1 or TRBD2, as 6 bases match in each case. Material: cultured CD8+ T cells from PBMCs, obtained from culture after CMV antigen stimulation. The TCR originated in a human donor in good health (CMV status not recorded). Some clones in this sample may be carry-over from other donors' samples. The CDR3 here reads CSARKRSGAWNEQFF. The DNA sequence follows: TGCAGTGCTAGAAAAAGGTCGGGGGCGTGGAATGAGCAGTTCTTC.